Listed here are 10 T cell receptor beta chains from one sample, sequenced in a study of T cell repertoires in cytomegalovirus infection. TCRdb itself ran the reads through MiXCR, one entry per CDR3 protein. The data hold roughly 630,000 distinct CDR3 sequences, with about 24% observed a single time. The sequenced sample consisted of CD8+ T cells from PBMCs. The source is a human donor in good health (CMV status not recorded). Some clones in this sample may be carry-over from other donors' samples.

The chain joins TRBV10-2 to TRBJ2-2; 11 bases are a match to TRBD2. Trimming removed 10 bases from V and 0 bases from J; junction bases left unmatched: 4. This CDR3 is built from 15 residues. CDR1 is WSHSY, CDR2 SAAADI, per germline. CDR3 residues: CATRGLAANTGELFF. The CDR3 nucleotides read TGCGCCACCAGGGGACTAGCGGCGAACACCGGGGAGCTGTTTTTT.

This chain connects TRBV20-1 to TRBJ2-5; a possible D gene is TRBD2 (5 bases). Trimming left V 0 bases short and J 1 base short, with 12 bases between. CDR1 DFQATT and CDR2 SNEGSKA come from the germline V gene (reference sequence). This CDR3 spans 15 amino acids. In DNA form, the CDR3 reads TGCAGTGCTAGAGACTTTTGGGGAGTCCAAGAGACCCAGTACTTC. Residues: CSARDFWGVQETQYF.

This clonotype was detected ten times or more. V gene TRBV7-2 combines with J gene TRBJ2-7; a weak D match, TRBD2 (5 bases). V dropped 1 base and J dropped 6 bases, with 13 bases sitting between them. The germline V gene has CDR1 SGHTA and CDR2 FQGNSA. The CDR3 spans 14 residues. The CDR3 DNA follows: TGTGCCAGCAGCTTAGGCCCGGGGTTGAGCGAGCAGTACGTC. Translation: CASSLGPGLSEQYV.

The table lists this clonotype with a few counts. This chain joins TRBV20-1 and TRBJ1-1; D call uncertain. Germline CDR1 and CDR2: DFQATT and SNEGSKA (reference sequence). The CDR3 extends over 11 amino acids. The V end was cut by 3 bases, the J end by 7 bases, with 9 bases between. This chain's CDR3 is CSASLAVEAFF. CDR3 nucleotides: TGCAGTGCTAGTTTGGCAGTTGAAGCTTTCTTT.

There are many counts of this clonotype. V and J are TRBV7-2 and TRBJ1-1; D gene ambiguous. The V gene lost 6 bases and the J gene lost 3 bases, with 17 bases spanning the gap. Germline loops: CDR1 SGHTA, CDR2 FQGNSA. CDR3 length: 15 amino acids. The CDR3 spells CASRRRGRADTEAFF. Written as DNA, the CDR3 is TGTGCCAGCAGGAGACGGGGTCGGGCGGACACTGAAGCTTTCTTT.

This clonotype was recorded a few times. The CDR3 DNA is TGTGCCAGCAGCTCAGGGGTTGGGGGGGAAGAGACCCAGTACTTC. Encoded protein: CASSSGVGGEETQYF. This chain joins TRBV7-9 and TRBJ2-5; possible D gene TRBD2, 7 bases. The germline V and J ends were trimmed by 4 bases and 3 bases, with 15 bases remaining between them. This CDR3 spans 15 amino acids. Per germline, CDR1 SEHNR and CDR2 FQNEAQ (reference sequence). The variable domain in full, completed from reference TRBV7-9 and TRBJ2-5, reads DTGVSQNPRHKITKRGQNVTFRCDPISEHNRLYWYRQTLGQGPEFLTYFQNEAQLEKSRLLSDRFSAERPKGSFSTLEIQRTEQGDSAMYLCASSSGVGGEETQYFGPGTRLLVL.

This clonotype was seen a handful of times. This rearrangement joins TRBV28 to TRBJ1-5; TRBD1 matches 9 bases. The CDR3 sequence is 15 residues long. CDR1 is MDHEN, CDR2 SYDVKM, per germline. V lost 7 bases to trimming and J lost 6 bases; unmatched junction nucleotides: 10. The CDR3 here is CASNLGTGNSQPQHF. In nucleotides, the CDR3 is TGTGCCAGCAATCTCGGGACAGGGAATTCTCAGCCCCAGCATTTT.

The genes are TRBV29-1 and TRBJ2-7, with 8 bases lining up with TRBD1. The trim removed 7 bases at V and 3 bases at J, leaving 5 bases unmatched. Per the germline V gene, CDR1 is SQVTM and CDR2 is ANQGSEA. CDR3 size: 12 residues. The CDR3 is CSALTGGYEQYF. The CDR3 bases are TGCAGCGCCCTCACAGGGGGCTACGAGCAGTACTTC.

In its sample, this clonotype was seen a few times. This chain uses TRBV28 with TRBJ2-5; D may be TRBD2 (6 bases). The CDR3 extends over 21 amino acids. CDR1 MDHEN and CDR2 SYDVKM come from the germline V gene. Trimming removed 5 bases at V and 0 bases at J, with 31 bases between. CDR3 bases: TGTGCCAGCAGTCCACCTCGACTAGTTTACCCCGCGCTCCTAGACCAAGAGACCCAGTACTTC. Translated, it gives CASSPPRLVYPALLDQETQYF.

This clonotype was detected ten times or more. This sequence joins TRBV7-2 and TRBJ2-7, with 11 bases fitting TRBD1. CDR3 size: 18 residues. CDR1 SGHTA and CDR2 FQGNSA come from the germline V gene. The trim removed 2 bases at V and 2 bases at J, leaving 11 bases unmatched. CDR3 residues: CASSLSPQWGQGAYEQYF. The CDR3 nucleotides are TGTGCCAGCAGCTTATCCCCCCAATGGGGACAGGGGGCCTACGAGCAGTACTTC.